The clone carrying this T cell receptor (beta chain) occurred once. The assay was immunoSEQ multiplex PCR, and TCRdb's table has in-frame clones only and misses some. This sample carries 100,000 to 150,000 clones, 86% of them seen once, and the ten largest clones take roughly 11%. The data belong to a study of blood T cell repertoires in COVID-19. There are 16 residues in the CDR3. With 4 bases clipped from V and 6 bases from J, the junction kept 8 bases outside the gene matches. Germline loops: CDR1 SGHNT, CDR2 YYREEE (reference sequence). The clonotype was recovered from a woman aged 70 to 79 with COVID-19, enrolled during active disease. This chain uses TRBV5-4 with TRBJ1-6; 9 nucleotides match TRBD1. The sequenced material came from peripheral blood. CDR3 bases: TGTGCCAGCAGCCTGCCTCCGACAGGGGGTAATTCACCCCTCCACTTT. It codes for CASSLPPTGGNSPLHF.